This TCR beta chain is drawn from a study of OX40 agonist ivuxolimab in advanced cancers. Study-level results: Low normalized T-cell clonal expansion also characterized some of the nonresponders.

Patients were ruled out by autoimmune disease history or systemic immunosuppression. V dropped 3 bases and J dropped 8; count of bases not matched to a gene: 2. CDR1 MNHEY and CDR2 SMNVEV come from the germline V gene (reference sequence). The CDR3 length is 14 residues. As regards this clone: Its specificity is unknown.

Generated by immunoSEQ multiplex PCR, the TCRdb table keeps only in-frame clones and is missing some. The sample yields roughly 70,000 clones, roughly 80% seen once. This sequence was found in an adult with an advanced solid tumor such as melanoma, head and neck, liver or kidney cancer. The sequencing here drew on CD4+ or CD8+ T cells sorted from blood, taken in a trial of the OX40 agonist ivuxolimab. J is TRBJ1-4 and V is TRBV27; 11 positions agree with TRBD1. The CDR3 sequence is CASSLGTGGEKLFF. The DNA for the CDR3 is TGTGCCAGCAGTTTGGGGACAGGGGGAGAAAAACTGTTTTTT.